The clone carrying this TCR beta chain appeared many times. The antigen is undetermined. The sample belongs to a study of CD8+CD57+ T cells in acquired aplastic anemia. Genomic DNA constituted the template upon which TCR beta VDJ and CDR3 profiling was performed. TCRdb re-derived calls from the reads in MiXCR, one entry per CDR3 protein. The table records roughly 170,000 distinct CDR3 sequences, about 44% of them present only once. Study observations and caveats: CD8+ Simpson's diversity did not differ significantly between patients and controls.

The CDR3 extends over 14 amino acids. Unmatched junction bases numbered 6, after V lost 4 bases and J lost 4 bases. Germline V CDR1 and CDR2: SNHLY, FYNNEI. Whoever was chosen for sequencing had shown CD8+CD57+ cell expansion by flow cytometry. As a group, the patients uniformly had severe acquired aplastic anemia. Patients had not yet gotten any therapy when their blood was taken for sampling. What was sequenced was sorted CD4+, CD8+, or CD8+CD57+ T cells (not recorded which) from PBMCs. The V and J genes are TRBV2 and TRBJ2-5; 7 bases align to TRBD2. This sequence originates from a human donor with aplastic anemia. CDR3 sequence: CASSADSGGETQYF. CDR3 sequence (DNA): TGTGCCAGCAGTGCGGACTCGGGGGGAGAGACCCAGTACTTC.